A selection of T cell receptor beta chains follows, all from one sample in a study of CD4 T cells in relation to SARS-CoV-2 and coronaviruses. TCRdb's table, derived via immunoSEQ multiplex PCR, lists solely in-frame clones and lacks some. The top ten hold approximately 1.4% of the sample, which has more than 50,000 clones, 80% to 90% seen once. The specimen was memory CD4+ T cells from PBMCs. All receptors come from a human donor in good health. The CDR3 runs from the conserved cysteine through the conserved F or W. D genes are given only for firm matches. Expanded clones are given a class, and other clones once, few, many or no size at all.

J gene	D gene	clone size	V gene	CDR3 DNA	CDR3 protein
TRBJ2-7	-	-	TRBV29-1	TGCAGCGTTGGGTCTTCTTTATCCCTCTCCGAGCAGTACTTC	CSVGSSLSLSEQYF
TRBJ2-1	-	medium-sized	TRBV19	TGTGCCAGTAACAACGGCAGGCTAACTAGCTCCTACAATGAGCAGTTCTTC	CASNNGRLTSSYNEQFF
TRBJ2-1	-	-	TRBV5-1	TGCGCCAGCAGCTTGGCCGGGACCATAGGGTTCTTC	CASSLAGTIGFF
TRBJ1-1	-	-	TRBV29-1	TGCAGCGTTGGGGTCAGTCTGAACACTGAAGCTTTCTTT	CSVGVSLNTEAFF
TRBJ2-7	-	-	TRBV5-4	TGTGCCAGCAGCCCGGAGGGTTGGACGGGGGGCGTCGAGCAGTACTTC	CASSPEGWTGGVEQYF
TRBJ1-5	-	-	TRBV6-2/TRBV6-3	TGTGCCAGCAGTTACGCAGGAGCGTATAGCAATCAGCCCCAGCATTTT	CASSYAGAYSNQPQHF
TRBJ2-2	TRBD1	-	TRBV5-8	TGTGCCAGCAGCTTATGGGCCAGGGGGAAGTCCGGGGAGCTGTTTTTT	CASSLWARGKSGELFF
TRBJ2-3	-	-	TRBV12-5	TGTGCTAGTGGTTACGGGGCAGATACGCAGTATTTT	CASGYGADTQYF
TRBJ1-6	-	-	TRBV30	TGTGCCTGGAAGGGTTATAATTCACCCCTCCACTTT	CAWKGYNSPLHF
TRBJ2-2	TRBD1	-	TRBV24-1	TGTGCCACCAGTGATCCACAGGGGGCCGACACCGGGGAGCTGTTTTTT	CATSDPQGADTGELFF
TRBJ2-7	TRBD2	-	TRBV5-5	TGTGCCAGCAGCCCGGGGTGGACTAGCAGCTACGAGCAGTACTTC	CASSPGWTSSYEQYF
TRBJ2-7	-	-	TRBV14	TGTGCCAGCAGCCCCCTGGCGCCCTACGAGCAGTACTTC	CASSPLAPYEQYF
TRBJ2-1	TRBD2	-	TRBV7-3	TGTGCCAGCAGCCCACGAGCGGGAGTCGGGAACAATGAGCAGTTCTTC	CASSPRAGVGNNEQFF
TRBJ2-7	TRBD2	-	TRBV7-3	TGTGCCAGCAGCTTAACAGCTAGCGGGAGGCCCCACGAGCAGTACTTC	CASSLTASGRPHEQYF
TRBJ2-2	-	few	TRBV29-1	TGCAGCGTTGCCGGCCAAGGCGGGGAGCTGTTTTTT	CSVAGQGGELFF
TRBJ2-1	-	-	TRBV7-9	TGTGCCAGCAGCTCACGACCTTTGGCAGGGCGGTATAACGATGAGCAGTTCTTC	CASSSRPLAGRYNDEQFF
TRBJ2-7	-	-	TRBV6-5	TGTGCCAGCAGTTACGCCGGGCAGGGGGGGTCCTACGAGCAGTACTTC	CASSYAGQGGSYEQYF
TRBJ2-3	-	-	TRBV5-1	TGCGCCAGCAGCTACCAGGGGACATCTCGAAGCACAGATACGCAGTATTTT	CASSYQGTSRSTDTQYF
TRBJ1-1	-	few	TRBV5-1	TGCGCCAGCAGCTCACGGACAGCGAACACTGAAGCTTTCTTT	CASSSRTANTEAFF
TRBJ1-5	-	-	TRBV2	TGTGCCAGCAGCCTGACCGGGCGGCCCCAGCATTTT	CASSLTGRPQHF
TRBJ1-5	-	-	TRBV3-1/TRBV3-2	TGTGCCAGCAGCCCGCCAGAGGGGCAGCCCCAGCATTTT	CASSPPEGQPQHF
TRBJ2-3	-	-	TRBV21-1	TGTGCCAGCAGCAAAACCCGACATTCCAGAAGCACAGATACGCAGTATTTT	CASSKTRHSRSTDTQYF
TRBJ1-6	TRBD1	-	TRBV2	TGTGCCAGAAAGGACAGGGGGCTGGAGTCACCCCTCCACTTT	CARKDRGLESPLHF
TRBJ2-2	TRBD1	-	TRBV5-1	TGCGCCAGCATGGCTGGACAGGGGGGCACCGGGGAGCTGTTTTTT	CASMAGQGGTGELFF
TRBJ2-7	TRBD2	-	TRBV2	TGTGCCAGCAGGACTAGCGGATCCTACGAGCAGTACTTC	CASRTSGSYEQYF
TRBJ2-2	-	once	TRBV27	TGTGCCAGCAGTTTAAGCCTGGGAGGAGGGGAGCTGTTTTTT	CASSLSLGGGELFF
TRBJ2-5	-	-	TRBV20-1	TGCAGTGCTAGTGGGCGGCGCCAAGAGACCCAGTACTTC	CSASGRRQETQYF